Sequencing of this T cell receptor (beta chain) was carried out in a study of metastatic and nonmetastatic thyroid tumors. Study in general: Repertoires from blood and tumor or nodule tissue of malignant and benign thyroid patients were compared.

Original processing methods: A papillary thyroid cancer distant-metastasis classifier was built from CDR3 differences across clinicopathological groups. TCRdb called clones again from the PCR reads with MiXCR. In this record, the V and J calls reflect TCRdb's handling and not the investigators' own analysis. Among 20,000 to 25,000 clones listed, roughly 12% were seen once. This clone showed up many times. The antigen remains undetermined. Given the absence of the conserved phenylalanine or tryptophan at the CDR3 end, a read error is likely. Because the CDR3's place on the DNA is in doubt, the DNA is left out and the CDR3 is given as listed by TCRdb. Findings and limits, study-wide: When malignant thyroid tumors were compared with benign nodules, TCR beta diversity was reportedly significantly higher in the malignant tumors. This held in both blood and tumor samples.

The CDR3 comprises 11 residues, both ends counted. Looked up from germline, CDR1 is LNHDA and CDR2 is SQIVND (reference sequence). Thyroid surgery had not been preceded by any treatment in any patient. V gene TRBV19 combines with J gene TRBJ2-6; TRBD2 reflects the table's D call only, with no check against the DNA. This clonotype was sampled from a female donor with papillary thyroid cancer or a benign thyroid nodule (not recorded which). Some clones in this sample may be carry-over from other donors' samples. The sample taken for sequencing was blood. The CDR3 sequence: CASSIVGLARV.